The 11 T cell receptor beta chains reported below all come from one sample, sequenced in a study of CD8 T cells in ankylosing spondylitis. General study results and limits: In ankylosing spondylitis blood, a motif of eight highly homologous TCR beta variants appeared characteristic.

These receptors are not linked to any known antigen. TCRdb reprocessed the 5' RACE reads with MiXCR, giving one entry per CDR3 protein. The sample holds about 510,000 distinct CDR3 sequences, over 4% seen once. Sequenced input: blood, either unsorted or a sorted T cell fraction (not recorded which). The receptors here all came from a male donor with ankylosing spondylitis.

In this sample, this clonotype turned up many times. The CDR3, as DNA: TGCAGCTATAAAACCCGCGGTGAGCAGTTCTTC. This sequence encodes CSYKTRGEQFF. The gene calls are TRBV29-1 and TRBJ2-1; D is unclear. This CDR3 is built from 11 residues. Trimming left V 8 bases short and J 9 bases short, with 14 bases between. CDR1 is SQVTM and CDR2 is ANQGSEA in the germline V gene.

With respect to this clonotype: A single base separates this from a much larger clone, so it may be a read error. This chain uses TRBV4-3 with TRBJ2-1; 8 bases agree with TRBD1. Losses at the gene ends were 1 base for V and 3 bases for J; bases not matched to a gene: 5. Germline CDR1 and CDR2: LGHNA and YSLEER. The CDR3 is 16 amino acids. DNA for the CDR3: TGCGCCAGCAGCCAAGGGTTCGGACAGGGCTACAATGAGCAGTTCTTC. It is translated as CASSQGFGQGYNEQFF.

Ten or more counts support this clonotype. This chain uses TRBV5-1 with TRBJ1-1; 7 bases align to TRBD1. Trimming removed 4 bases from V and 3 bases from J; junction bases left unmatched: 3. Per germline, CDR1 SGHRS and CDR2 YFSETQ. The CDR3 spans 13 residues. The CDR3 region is CASSRDRHTEAFF. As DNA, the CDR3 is TGCGCCAGCAGCAGGGACAGACACACTGAAGCTTTCTTT.

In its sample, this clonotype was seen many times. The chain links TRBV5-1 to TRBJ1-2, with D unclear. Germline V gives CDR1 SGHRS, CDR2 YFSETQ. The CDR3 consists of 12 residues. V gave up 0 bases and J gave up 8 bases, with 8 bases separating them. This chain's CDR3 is CASSLDGFGYTF. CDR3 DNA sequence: TGCGCCAGCAGCTTGGACGGTTTCGGCTACACCTTC.

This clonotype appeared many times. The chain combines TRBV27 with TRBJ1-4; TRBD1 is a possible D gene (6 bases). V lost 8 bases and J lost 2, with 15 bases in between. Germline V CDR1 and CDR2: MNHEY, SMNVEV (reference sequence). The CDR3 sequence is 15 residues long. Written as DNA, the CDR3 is TGTGCCAGCGCCATCAGGGGAGGCACTAATGAAAAACTGTTTTTT. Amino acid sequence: CASAIRGGTNEKLFF.

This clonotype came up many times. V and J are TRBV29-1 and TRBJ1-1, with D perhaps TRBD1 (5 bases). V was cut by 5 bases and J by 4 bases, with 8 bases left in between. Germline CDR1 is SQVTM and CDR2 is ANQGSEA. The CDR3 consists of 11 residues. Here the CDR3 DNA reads TGCAGCGTTTCCAGGGTCACTGAAGCTTTCTTT. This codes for CSVSRVTEAFF.

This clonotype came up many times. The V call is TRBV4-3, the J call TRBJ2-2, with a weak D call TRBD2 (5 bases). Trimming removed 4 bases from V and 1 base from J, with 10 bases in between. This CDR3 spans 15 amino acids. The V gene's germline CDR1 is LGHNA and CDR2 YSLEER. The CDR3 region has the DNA TGCGCCAGCAGCCTTGCTAGCAGGAACACCGGGGAGCTGTTTTTT. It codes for CASSLASRNTGELFF.

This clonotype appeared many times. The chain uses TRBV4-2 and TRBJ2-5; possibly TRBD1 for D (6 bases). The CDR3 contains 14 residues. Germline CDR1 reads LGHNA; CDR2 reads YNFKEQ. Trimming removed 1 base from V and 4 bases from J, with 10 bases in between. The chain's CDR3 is CASSQVPRGETQYF. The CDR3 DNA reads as TGTGCCAGCAGCCAAGTCCCCAGGGGAGAGACCCAGTACTTC.

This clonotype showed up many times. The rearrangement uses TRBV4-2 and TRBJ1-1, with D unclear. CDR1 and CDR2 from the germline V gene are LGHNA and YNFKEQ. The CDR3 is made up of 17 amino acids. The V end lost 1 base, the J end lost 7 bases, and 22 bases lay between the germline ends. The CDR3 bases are TGTGCCAGCAGCCAAGGGAACGAGGGATTGGGGAGAGATGAAGCTTTCTTT. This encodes CASSQGNEGLGRDEAFF.

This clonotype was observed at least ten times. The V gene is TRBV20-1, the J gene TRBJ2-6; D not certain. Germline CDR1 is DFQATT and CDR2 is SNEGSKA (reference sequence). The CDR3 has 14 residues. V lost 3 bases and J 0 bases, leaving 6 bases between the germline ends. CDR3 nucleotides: TGCAGTGCTAGTAAGGACTCTGGGGCCAACGTCCTGACTTTC. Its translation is CSASKDSGANVLTF.

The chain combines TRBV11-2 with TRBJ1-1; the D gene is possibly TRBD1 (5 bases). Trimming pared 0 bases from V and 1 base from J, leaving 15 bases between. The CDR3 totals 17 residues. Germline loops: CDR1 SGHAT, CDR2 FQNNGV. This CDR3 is CASSLELRQRRNTEAFF. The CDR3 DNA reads TGTGCCAGCAGCTTAGAATTGAGACAGCGTCGGAACACTGAAGCTTTCTTT. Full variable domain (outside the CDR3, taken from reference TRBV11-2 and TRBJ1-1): EAGVAQSPRYKIIEKRQSVAFWCNPISGHATLYWYQQILGQGPKLLIQFQNNGVVDDSQLPKDRFSAERLKGVDSTLKIQPAKLEDSAVYLCASSLELRQRRNTEAFFGQGTRLTVV.